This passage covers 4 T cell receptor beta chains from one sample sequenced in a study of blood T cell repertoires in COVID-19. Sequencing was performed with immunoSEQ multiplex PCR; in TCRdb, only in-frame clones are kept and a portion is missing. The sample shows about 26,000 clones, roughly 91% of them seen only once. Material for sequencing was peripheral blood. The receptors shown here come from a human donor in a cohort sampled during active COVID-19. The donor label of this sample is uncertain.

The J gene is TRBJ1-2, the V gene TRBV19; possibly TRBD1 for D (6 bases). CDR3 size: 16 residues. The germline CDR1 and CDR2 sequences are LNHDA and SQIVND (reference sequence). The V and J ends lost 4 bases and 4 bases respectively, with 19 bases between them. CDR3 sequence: CASSTTRGTMSYGYTF. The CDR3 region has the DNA TGTGCCAGTAGTACAACGCGAGGGACAATGAGCTATGGCTACACCTTC.

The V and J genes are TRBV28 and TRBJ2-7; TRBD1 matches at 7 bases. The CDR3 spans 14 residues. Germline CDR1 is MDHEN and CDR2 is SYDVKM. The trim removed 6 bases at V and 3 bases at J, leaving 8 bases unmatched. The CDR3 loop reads CASRPGGNYYEQYF. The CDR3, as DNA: TGTGCCAGCAGGCCAGGGGGAAATTACTACGAGCAGTACTTC.

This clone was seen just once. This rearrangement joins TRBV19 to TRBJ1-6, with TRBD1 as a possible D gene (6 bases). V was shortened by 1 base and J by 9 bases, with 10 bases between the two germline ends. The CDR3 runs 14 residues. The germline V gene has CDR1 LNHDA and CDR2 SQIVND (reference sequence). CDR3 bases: TGTGCCAGTAGTATAGCAGGGACAAGTTCACCCCTCCACTTT. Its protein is CASSIAGTSSPLHF.

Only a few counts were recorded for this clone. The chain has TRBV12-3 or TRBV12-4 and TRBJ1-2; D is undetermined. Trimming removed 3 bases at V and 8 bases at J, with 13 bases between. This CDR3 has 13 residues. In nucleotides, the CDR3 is TGTGCCAGCAGTTTTGGGCCCCAGAGAGGCTACACCTTC. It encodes CASSFGPQRGYTF.